Listed below are T cell receptor beta chains from one sample, sequenced in a study of cytomegalovirus exposure and HLA in healthy donors. Generated by immunoSEQ multiplex PCR, the TCRdb table keeps only in-frame clones and is missing some. This sample has 100,000 to 150,000 clones, with roughly nine tenths found just once. What was sequenced was PBMCs. The source is a woman younger than 30 in good health and CMV-seronegative. Both conserved end residues are part of each CDR3. Fields, in order: V gene, J gene, clone size, D gene, CDR3 protein, CDR3 DNA. D genes are given only for firm matches. Clone size is stated in some rows and not others, as once, few, many or a class when expanded.

>TRBV19|TRBJ2-3|-|-
CASNTGATYTDTQYF
TGTGCCAGTAACACGGGAGCCACCTACACAGATACGCAGTATTTT
>TRBV2|TRBJ1-3|once|-
CASSLLEAGNTIYF
TGTGCCAGCAGTCTCTTGGAGGCGGGAAACACCATATATTTT
>TRBV9|TRBJ2-1|-|TRBD2
CASSVGTSGGATDEQFF
TGTGCCAGCAGCGTAGGGACTAGCGGGGGGGCCACGGATGAGCAGTTCTTC
>TRBV5-6|TRBJ2-7|-|-
CASSLYNVISADEQYF
TGTGCCAGCAGCTTGTACAATGTGATCAGTGCGGACGAGCAGTACTTC
>TRBV15|TRBJ1-4|-|-
CATSRGGGLREKLFF
TGTGCCACCAGCAGAGGGGGAGGGCTCAGAGAAAAACTGTTTTTT
>TRBV5-1|TRBJ2-5|-|-
CASKRDNQETQYF
TGCGCCAGCAAGCGGGACAACCAAGAGACCCAGTACTTC
>TRBV18|TRBJ1-2|-|TRBD1
CASSPRTGDMDGYTF
TGTGCCAGCTCACCACGGACAGGGGATATGGATGGCTACACCTTC
>TRBV5-1|TRBJ1-2|-|-
CASSGRDTGYTF
TGCGCCAGCAGCGGCCGGGACACCGGCTACACCTTC
>TRBV11-2|TRBJ1-2|-|TRBD1
CASSSPTTGLINYGYTF
TGTGCCAGCAGCTCCCCAACGACAGGGCTTATTAACTATGGCTACACCTTC
>TRBV27|TRBJ2-5|-|-
CASHRWGVEETQYF
TGTGCCAGCCACCGATGGGGGGTGGAAGAGACCCAGTACTTC
>TRBV27|TRBJ1-6|few|TRBD1
CASSWDRENSPLHF
TGTGCCAGCAGTTGGGACAGGGAGAATTCACCCCTCCACTTT
>TRBV4-1|TRBJ2-5|-|-
CASSHDSQETQYF
TGCGCCAGCAGCCACGACAGTCAAGAGACCCAGTACTTC
>TRBV5-4|TRBJ1-2|once|-
CASSLKQTGNLYGYTF
TGTGCCAGCAGCTTGAAGCAGACAGGAAACCTCTATGGCTACACCTTC
>TRBV7-9|TRBJ1-4|-|-
CASSTLGGAHEKLFF
TGTGCCAGCAGCACCCTCGGGGGGGCTCATGAAAAACTGTTTTTT
>TRBV25-1|TRBJ1-3|-|-
CASSEYFGGFKGNTIYF
TGTGCCAGCAGTGAATACTTCGGAGGGTTCAAGGGGAACACCATATATTTT
>TRBV6-1|TRBJ1-5|-|-
CASSESLGARQPQHF
TGTGCCAGCAGTGAAAGCCTGGGGGCACGGCAGCCCCAGCATTTT
>TRBV5-1|TRBJ1-2|-|-
CASSIGHSNYGYTF
TGCGCCAGCAGCATCGGACACAGTAACTATGGCTACACCTTC
>TRBV25-1|TRBJ2-3|-|TRBD2
CAGRGRDSTDTQYF
TGTGCCGGGAGGGGCAGGGACAGCACAGATACGCAGTATTTT
>TRBV5-1|TRBJ1-1|-|-
CASSLLQGPLVNTEAFF
TGCGCCAGCAGCCTACTACAGGGCCCCCTGGTCAACACTGAAGCTTTCTTT
>TRBV18|TRBJ2-1|once|-
CASSAQRYNEQFF
TGTGCCAGCTCAGCTCAGAGGTACAATGAGCAGTTCTTC
>TRBV20-1|TRBJ2-2|-|-
CSAARTGELFF
TGCAGTGCAGCTAGGACCGGGGAGCTGTTTTTT
>TRBV5-6|TRBJ2-5|-|-
CASSPDPGETQYF
TGTGCCAGCAGCCCCGACCCGGGGGAGACCCAGTACTTC
>TRBV5-5|TRBJ2-7|few|-
CASSLEGASYEQYF
TGTGCCAGCAGCTTGGAGGGAGCGTCCTACGAGCAGTACTTC
>TRBV6-6|TRBJ1-1|-|-
CASRAESTEAFF
TGTGCCAGCAGGGCAGAAAGCACTGAAGCTTTCTTT
>TRBV7-7|TRBJ2-2|-|TRBD2
CASSLGLAGDTGELFF
TGTGCTAGCAGCCTCGGACTAGCGGGGGACACCGGGGAGCTGTTTTTT
>TRBV6-1|TRBJ2-7|-|-
CASRGLVGRADEQYF
TGTGCCAGCAGGGGACTGGTAGGCCGGGCCGACGAGCAGTACTTC
>TRBV4-1|TRBJ2-7|-|-
CASSQATVSTTYEQYF
TGCGCCAGCAGCCAGGCGACAGTAAGCACAACCTACGAGCAGTACTTC
>TRBV7-6|TRBJ1-4|-|TRBD1
CASSLGTGREKLFF
TGTGCCAGCAGCCTCGGGACAGGGCGTGAAAAACTGTTTTTT
>TRBV2|TRBJ2-1|-|TRBD2
CASRDLAGGPGEQFF
TGTGCCAGCAGGGATCTAGCGGGGGGGCCTGGTGAGCAGTTCTTC
>TRBV19|TRBJ1-3|-|TRBD1
CASSLEGANGNTIYF
TGTGCCAGTAGTCTAGAGGGGGCCAATGGAAACACCATATATTTT
>TRBV7-9|TRBJ1-6|few|-
CASSSISPLHF
TGTGCCAGCAGCTCCATTTCACCCCTCCACTTT
>TRBV12-5|TRBJ2-2|-|-
CASGLGTGELFF
TGTGCTAGTGGTTTGGGGACAGGGGAGCTGTTTTTT
>TRBV11-2|TRBJ2-7|-|-
CASSLARGSYEQYF
TGTGCCAGCAGCTTAGCAAGGGGGTCCTACGAGCAGTACTTC
>TRBV2|TRBJ2-1|-|TRBD2
CASSALAGDYNEQFF
TGTGCCAGCAGTGCATTAGCGGGGGATTACAATGAGCAGTTCTTC
>TRBV5-1|TRBJ2-1|-|TRBD2
CASSLEAGAPNEQFF
TGCGCCAGCAGCTTGGAAGCGGGGGCCCCTAATGAGCAGTTCTTC
>TRBV5-1|TRBJ2-1|-|-
CASSLTEYNEQFF
TGCGCCAGCAGCTTGACAGAATACAATGAGCAGTTCTTC
>TRBV11-2|TRBJ1-1|-|-
CASSLPKGKFSEAFF
TGTGCCAGCAGCTTACCAAAGGGGAAATTCTCTGAAGCTTTCTTT
>TRBV10-1|TRBJ2-7|few|TRBD1
CASRPGTGSHEQYF
TGCGCCAGCAGACCCGGGACAGGGTCCCACGAGCAGTACTTC
>TRBV9|TRBJ1-6|once|TRBD1
CASSVGQYNSPLHF
TGTGCCAGCAGCGTGGGACAGTATAATTCACCCCTCCACTTT
>TRBV2|TRBJ1-2|once|-
CASDRLRSHNYGYTF
TGTGCCAGCGATAGGCTGCGGAGCCATAACTATGGCTACACCTTC
>TRBV7-2|TRBJ1-6|-|-
CASSWQGLELLHF
TGTGCCAGCAGCTGGCAGGGCCTCGAACTCCTCCACTTT